This T cell receptor beta chain was retrieved from a study of blood T cell repertoires in COVID-19. About the study: Acute-phase and convalescent COVID-19 samples originated in the United States, Italy and Spain. Sample material is recorded as cDNA or gDNA derived from T cells, B-cell-depleted T cells, or PBMCs.

The count of this clone is one. In the authors' workflow: Estimation of nucleated cell counts was performed using reference gene primer amplification. Some clones are missing from TCRdb's copy, which holds only in-frame ones; the method was immunoSEQ multiplex PCR. V and J calls plus clone size are reproduced from that table; the DNA served to infer D and trimming. The sample consists of nearly 95,000 clones, almost 90% of them appearing once. The ends were cut back, 3 bases at V and 2 bases at J, with 13 bases in the middle. The CDR3 is 16 residues long. Germline V gene lookup returns CDR1 SEHNR and CDR2 FQNEAQ (reference sequence).

This rearrangement joins TRBV7-9 to TRBJ1-4; D is possibly TRBD1 (6 bases). The receptor was derived from a human donor with active COVID-19. The donor label of this sample is uncertain. Source material: peripheral blood. The CDR3 sequence is CASSFGWGGTNEKLFF. The CDR3 coding sequence is TGTGCCAGCAGCTTCGGGTGGGGGGGCACTAATGAAAAACTGTTTTTT.